This T cell receptor (beta chain) stems from a study of blood T cell repertoires in COVID-19. Study at large: Sources were T cells, B-cell-depleted T cells, or PBMCs; the material itself was cDNA or gDNA.

Assay: immunoSEQ multiplex PCR; the TCRdb copy retains only in-frame clones and omits some. This sample has 150,000 or so clones, with about 80% found just once. Germline CDR1 KGHSH, CDR2 LQKENI. The V and J ends lost 0 bases and 4 bases, in that order; junction bases with no gene match: 4. The CDR3 length is 16 residues. The sequenced sample consisted of peripheral blood. The chain carries TRBV18 and TRBJ2-3, with 10 bases fitting TRBD2. This receptor was taken from a woman aged 80 or older with acute or convalescent COVID-19. The CDR3 region has the DNA TGTGCCAGCTCACCACCCCTAGCGGGGGTGGCAGATACGCAGTATTTT. This sequence encodes CASSPPLAGVADTQYF.